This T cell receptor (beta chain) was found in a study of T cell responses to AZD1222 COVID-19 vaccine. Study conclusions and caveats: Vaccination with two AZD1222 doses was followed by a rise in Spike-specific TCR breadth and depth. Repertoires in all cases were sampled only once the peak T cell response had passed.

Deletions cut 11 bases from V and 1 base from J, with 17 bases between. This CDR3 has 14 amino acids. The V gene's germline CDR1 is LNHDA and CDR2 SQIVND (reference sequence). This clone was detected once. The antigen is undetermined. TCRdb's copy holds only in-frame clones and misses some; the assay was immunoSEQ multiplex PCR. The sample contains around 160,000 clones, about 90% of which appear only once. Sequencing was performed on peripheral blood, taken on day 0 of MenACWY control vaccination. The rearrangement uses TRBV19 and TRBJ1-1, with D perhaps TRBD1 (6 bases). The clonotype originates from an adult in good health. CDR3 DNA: TGTGCCGCTGGCTATGGGGGCCCGAACACTGAAGCTTTCTTT. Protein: CAAGYGGPNTEAFF.